Below, 13 T cell receptor beta chains from the same sample are listed, as sequenced in a study of multiple sclerosis patients with progressive multifocal leukoencephalopathy. The data were produced by immunoSEQ multiplex PCR, yet TCRdb's version contains in-frame clones alone and is incomplete. The sample carries about 28,000 clones, around 90% recorded once. The time point: about 13 months of natalizumab therapy. The sample was PBMCs, taken from a patient treated with natalizumab. These receptors all stem from a human donor with multiple sclerosis.

This clone was seen a handful of times. The chain employs TRBV6-6 and TRBJ1-1; TRBD1 agrees at 8 bases. The trim removed 4 bases at V and 4 bases at J, leaving 2 bases unmatched. CDR1 MNHNY and CDR2 SVGAGI come from the germline V gene (reference sequence). This CDR3 is built from 13 residues. The CDR3 is CASSWGQATEAFF. Written as DNA, the CDR3 is TGTGCCAGCAGTTGGGGACAGGCCACTGAAGCTTTCTTT.

This clone was seen more than once but under ten times. The chain couples TRBV5-1 to TRBJ1-5; D is perhaps TRBD1 (6 bases). Germline lookup yields CDR1 SGHRS and CDR2 YFSETQ. V lost 0 bases and J 6 bases, leaving 7 bases between the germline ends. This CDR3 comprises 13 residues. CDR3 sequence (DNA): TGCGCCAGCAGCTTGGGGGGGGCTCAGCCCCAGCATTTT. Translated, it gives CASSLGGAQPQHF.

This clone showed up just once. The V call is TRBV4-3, the J call TRBJ1-5; possibly TRBD1 for D (5 bases). The CDR3 consists of 17 residues. CDR1 is LGHNA and CDR2 is YSLEER in the germline V gene. The V and J ends lost 0 bases and 4 bases respectively, with 16 bases between them. CDR3 protein: CASSQELTGARNQPQHF. The DNA of the CDR3 is TGCGCCAGCAGCCAAGAACTCACTGGGGCCCGAAATCAGCCCCAGCATTTT.

This sequence joins TRBV6-5 and TRBJ2-3; 10 bases line up with TRBD1. Germline CDR1 is MNHEY and CDR2 is SVGAGI. V was clipped by 6 bases and J by 4 bases; unmatched bases: 7. The CDR3 is 15 amino acids. The CDR3 bases are TGTGCCAGCAGCCCGCGACAGGGGGCTTCAGATACGCAGTATTTT. Amino acid sequence: CASSPRQGASDTQYF.

The J gene is TRBJ2-5, the V gene TRBV5-1; D possibly corresponds to TRBD1 (8 bases). The V gene lost 6 bases and the J gene lost 4 bases, with 22 bases spanning the gap. The CDR3 contains 16 residues. Germline CDR1 and CDR2: SGHRS and YFSETQ. The CDR3: CASKDYRGGYGETQYF. CDR3 nucleotide sequence: TGCGCCAGCAAGGACTACAGGGGGGGCTACGGAGAGACCCAGTACTTC.

The V call is TRBV5-1, the J call TRBJ1-1; weak D call: TRBD1 (5 bases). In germline, CDR1 is SGHRS, CDR2 YFSETQ. The CDR3 has 15 amino acids. Trimming removed 4 bases at V and 4 bases at J, with 17 bases between. CDR3: CASSIQQDRSTEAFF. CDR3 nucleotides: TGCGCCAGCAGCATCCAACAGGACCGAAGCACTGAAGCTTTCTTT.

This clone has a single count. The V gene is TRBV19, the J gene TRBJ1-1; 8 nucleotides match TRBD1. From germline, CDR1 is LNHDA and CDR2 SQIVND (reference sequence). This CDR3 region has 14 residues. V trimming: 3 bases; J trimming: 6 bases; junction bases outside the gene matches: 6. The CDR3 DNA reads as TGTGCCAGTAGTATGGACAGGGCGAAGTCTGAAGCTTTCTTT. It encodes CASSMDRAKSEAFF.

This clone was detected only a few times. The genes are TRBV5-1 and TRBJ2-7; 8 nucleotides match TRBD2. In germline, CDR1 is SGHRS, CDR2 YFSETQ. This CDR3 has 16 amino acids. V lost 3 bases, J lost 0 bases, and 8 bases stayed unmatched. The CDR3 protein is CASSSARGGSSYEQYF. The CDR3 DNA follows: TGCGCCAGCAGCTCGGCCCGGGGGGGAAGCTCCTACGAGCAGTACTTC.

This chain links TRBV27 with TRBJ1-2; D uncertain. Trimming pared 0 bases from V and 3 bases from J, leaving 8 bases between. CDR3 size: 14 residues. In germline, CDR1 is MNHEY, CDR2 SMNVEV (reference sequence). CDR3 DNA sequence: TGTGCCAGCAGTTTATCGTTTCAGGACTATGGCTACACCTTC. This sequence encodes CASSLSFQDYGYTF.

This chain joins TRBV5-1 and TRBJ2-1; D gene ambiguous. The V end lost 5 bases, the J end lost 4 bases, and 16 bases lay between the germline ends. CDR1 is SGHRS and CDR2 is YFSETQ in the germline V gene. This CDR3 is 15 amino acids long. Here the CDR3 DNA reads TGCGCCAGCAGAGTTAATTTCCTCCCTTACAATGAGCAGTTCTTC. It specifies CASRVNFLPYNEQFF.

J is TRBJ1-4 and V is TRBV5-6; possibly TRBD1 for D (5 bases). The CDR3 sequence is 15 residues long. CDR1 and CDR2 (germline): SGHDT, YYEEEE. The V and J ends lost 4 bases and 0 bases respectively, with 10 bases between them. Here the CDR3 DNA reads TGTGCCAGCAGCCTCCGACAGACAACTAATGAAAAACTGTTTTTT. It encodes CASSLRQTTNEKLFF.

The chain uses TRBV5-1 and TRBJ2-5; TRBD2 agrees at 12 bases. The CDR3 covers 16 residues. The J segment lost 5 bases and the V segment lost 0 bases, leaving 5 bases of the junction unmatched. Germline CDR1 and CDR2: SGHRS and YFSETQ. The CDR3 loop reads CASSLGLAGEGETQYF. CDR3 sequence (DNA): TGCGCCAGCAGCTTGGGACTAGCGGGGGAAGGGGAGACCCAGTACTTC.

The rearrangement joins TRBV5-4 to TRBJ2-3; 10 bases match TRBD2. This CDR3 region has 19 residues. Per the germline V gene, CDR1 is SGHNT and CDR2 is YYREEE (reference sequence). The ends lost 1 base at V and 2 bases at J; junction bases unmatched: 13. In DNA, the CDR3 is TGTGCCAGCAGCTTGTCTCGACTTAGCGGGGGGCCTCACACAGATACGCAGTATTTT. Protein product: CASSLSRLSGGPHTDTQYF.